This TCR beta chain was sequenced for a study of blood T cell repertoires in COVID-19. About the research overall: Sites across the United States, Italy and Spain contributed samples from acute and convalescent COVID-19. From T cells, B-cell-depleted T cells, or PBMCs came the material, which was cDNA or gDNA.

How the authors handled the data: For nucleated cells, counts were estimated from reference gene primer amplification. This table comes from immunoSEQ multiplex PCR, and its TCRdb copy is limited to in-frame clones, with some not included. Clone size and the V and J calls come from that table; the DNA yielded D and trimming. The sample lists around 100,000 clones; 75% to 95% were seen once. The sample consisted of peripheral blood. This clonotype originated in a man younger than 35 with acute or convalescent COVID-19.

The CDR3 reads CARQGNGNTIYF. CDR3 sequence (DNA): TGTGCCAGACAGGGAAATGGAAACACCATATATTTT. The chain uses TRBV30 and TRBJ1-3, with 7 nucleotides matching TRBD1. The germline V gene has CDR1 GTSNPN and CDR2 SVGIG (reference sequence). The junction had 4 bases not matched to a gene; V was cut back by 8 bases and J by 3 bases. This CDR3 region has 12 residues. Combining the CDR3 with reference TRBV30 and TRBJ1-3 gives the whole variable domain SQTIHQWPATLVQPVGSPLSLECTVEGTSNPNLYWYRQAAGRGLQLLFYSVGIGQISSEVPQNLSASRPQDRQFILSSKKLLLSDSGFYLCARQGNGNTIYFGEGSWLTVV.